A single sample gave rise to the 20 T cell receptor beta chains below, sequenced in a study of Ad26.COV2.S vaccination and SARS-CoV-2 variants. Some clones are missing from TCRdb's copy, which holds only in-frame ones; the method was immunoSEQ multiplex PCR. This sample has hundreds of thousands of clones; more than 70% occur once, and the top ten carry approximately 1.5%. Treatment described: around 19 received Ad26.COV2.S at low or high dose, single or two shots; several received placebo; per-sample allocation not given. On day 63 after the first injection, vaccine and placebo recipients gave samples. The specimen comprised peripheral blood, sampled in a trial of Ad26.COV2.S vaccine versus placebo. All receptors come from a person aged 18 to 59 who received the Ad26.COV2.S COVID-19 vaccine or a placebo.

Worth noting for this clone: Other DNA sequences in the same sample also yield this CDR3. The rearrangement uses TRBV24-1 and TRBJ2-7; 12 bases are shared with TRBD2. The CDR3 contains 16 residues. Trimming took 4 bases from V and 2 from J; bases not matched to a gene: 5. Germline V gives CDR1 KGHDR, CDR2 SFDVKD. This CDR3 is CATSDPTSGRPYEQYF. CDR3 bases: TGTGCCACCAGTGACCCGACTAGCGGGAGACCCTACGAGCAGTACTTC.

The J gene is TRBJ1-2, the V gene TRBV27; D not certain. Germline V gene sequence: CDR1 MNHEY, CDR2 SMNVEV (reference sequence). The CDR3 consists of 15 residues. V lost 3 bases to trimming and J lost 0 bases, with 11 bases between them. CDR3 sequence reads: CASSLYAGPNYGYTF. The CDR3 DNA follows: TGTGCCAGCAGTTTGTACGCCGGGCCTAACTATGGCTACACCTTC.

The rearrangement uses TRBV6-5 and TRBJ1-2; D not resolved. V gave up 4 bases and J gave up 5 bases, with 14 bases separating them. CDR3 length equals 14 residues. CDR1 and CDR2 (germline): MNHEY, SVGAGI. As DNA, the CDR3 is TGTGCCAGCAGTTTAACGGATACCACATATGGCTACACCTTC. Its translation is CASSLTDTTYGYTF.

The chain employs TRBV5-1 and TRBJ2-5; 13 bases align to TRBD2. The CDR3 extends over 15 amino acids. Germline values: CDR1 SGHRS, CDR2 YFSETQ. V lost 3 bases to trimming and J lost 5 bases; unmatched junction nucleotides: 4. The CDR3 spells CASSWGTSGEETQYF. The DNA for the CDR3 is TGCGCCAGCAGCTGGGGGACTAGCGGGGAGGAGACCCAGTACTTC. The full variable domain, in which reference TRBV5-1 and TRBJ2-5 provide the parts outside the CDR3, is KAGVTQTPRYLIKTRGQQVTLSCSPISGHRSVSWYQQTPGQGLQFLFEYFSETQRNKGNFPGRFSGRQFSNSRSEMNVSTLELGDSALYLCASSWGTSGEETQYFGPGTRLLVL.

The chain links TRBV27 to TRBJ1-2; TRBD1 aligns across 10 bases. This CDR3 is 13 amino acids long. Unmatched junction bases numbered 5, after V lost 8 bases and J lost 5 bases. CDR1 and CDR2 (germline): MNHEY, SMNVEV (reference sequence). The chain's CDR3 is CASSRDRGYGYTF. CDR3 DNA: TGTGCCAGCTCGAGGGACAGGGGATATGGCTACACCTTC.

J is TRBJ1-4 and V is TRBV27; perhaps TRBD1 as D (5 bases). CDR3 length: 14 residues. From germline, CDR1 is MNHEY and CDR2 SMNVEV (reference sequence). Trimming removed 5 bases at V and 5 bases at J, with 12 bases between. The CDR3 sequence: CASSRGRTNEKLFF. The DNA for the CDR3 is TGTGCCAGCAGTAGGGGACGGACAAATGAAAAACTGTTTTTT. The whole variable domain, remainder taken from reference TRBV27 and TRBJ1-4, is EAQVTQNPRYLITVTGKKLTVTCSQNMNHEYMSWYRQDPGLGLRQIYYSMNVEVTDKGDVPEGYKVSRKEKRNFPLILESPSPNQTSLYFCASSRGRTNEKLFFGSGTQLSVL.

V usage is TRBV18 and J usage is TRBJ2-3; D is unclear. CDR1 and CDR2 (germline): KGHSH, LQKENI. The CDR3 runs to 15 residues. The ends were cut back, 3 bases at V and 0 bases at J, with 10 bases in the middle. The CDR3 is CASSPNEASTDTQYF. The CDR3 DNA reads as TGTGCCAGCTCACCGAATGAGGCTAGCACAGATACGCAGTATTTT.

The chain uses TRBV10-3 and TRBJ2-7; D is unresolved. Trimming pared 2 bases from V and 4 bases from J, leaving 12 bases between. This CDR3 has 14 residues. Germline V lookup: CDR1 ENHRY, CDR2 SYGVKD. The CDR3 sequence: CAISEVGSPYEQYF. The CDR3 DNA is TGTGCCATCAGTGAGGTTGGGTCCCCTTACGAGCAGTACTTC.

V and J are TRBV5-1 and TRBJ1-6; tentatively, D is TRBD1 (6 bases). The CDR3 runs 12 residues. Trimming left V 4 bases short and J 13 bases short, with 12 bases between. Germline CDR1 is SGHRS and CDR2 is YFSETQ. CDR3 bases: TGCGCCAGCAGCACCGGGGGCGGCCCCCTCCACTTT. The encoded protein is CASSTGGGPLHF.

On this clone: Other DNA sequences from this sample encode an identical CDR3 as well. The gene calls are TRBV11-2 and TRBJ1-1; D may be TRBD1 (6 bases). The length of the CDR3 is 13 residues. Germline CDR1 and CDR2: SGHAT and FQNNGV. The germline V and J ends were trimmed by 1 base and 5 bases, with 8 bases remaining between them. The DNA for the CDR3 is TGTGCCAGCAGCTTAGTAAGGGGGACTGAAGCTTTCTTT. As protein: CASSLVRGTEAFF.

V gene TRBV11-3 combines with J gene TRBJ2-3; a weak D match, TRBD1 (5 bases). V was cut by 3 bases and J by 10 bases, with 17 bases left in between. The CDR3 totals 14 residues. Germline V gene data show CDR1 as SGHNT and CDR2 as YENEEA. This CDR3 reads CASSLDQGSGPQYF. The CDR3 DNA sequence: TGTGCCAGCAGCTTGGATCAGGGAAGTGGTCCGCAGTATTTT.

This clone has a handful of counts. The same CDR3 also results from other DNA sequences found in this sample. V gene TRBV10-3 combines with J gene TRBJ1-2, with D perhaps matching TRBD1 (5 bases). V lost 6 bases and J 5 bases, leaving 10 bases between the germline ends. The germline gives CDR1 ENHRY, CDR2 SYGVKD. The CDR3 has 12 residues. In DNA, the CDR3 is TGTGCCATCAGCGGGACGGAGTATGGCTACACCTTC. It encodes CAISGTEYGYTF.

The chain uses TRBV24-1 and TRBJ2-3, with D unresolved. V was cut by 4 bases and J by 4 bases, with 5 bases left in between. This CDR3 comprises 12 residues. Germline V gene data show CDR1 as KGHDR and CDR2 as SFDVKD. This CDR3 is CATSEVPDTQYF. CDR3 sequence (DNA): TGTGCCACCAGTGAGGTGCCAGATACGCAGTATTTT.

This rearrangement joins TRBV5-1 to TRBJ2-2; the D gene is possibly TRBD2 (7 bases). This CDR3 has 14 residues. Trimming cost V 0 bases and J 6 bases, with 9 bases left between them. Looked up from germline, CDR1 is SGHRS and CDR2 is YFSETQ. The CDR3 DNA is TGCGCCAGCAGCTTGGACGGGGGGCCCGGGGAGCTGTTTTTT. It specifies CASSLDGGPGELFF.

The chain links TRBV15 to TRBJ1-2, with D perhaps TRBD1 (5 bases). The CDR3 runs 18 residues. V shed 1 base and J shed 1 base, with 19 bases lying between them. Looked up from germline, CDR1 is LNHNV and CDR2 is YYDKDF (reference sequence). The CDR3 coding sequence is TGTGCCACCAGCAGAGTTACCGCGTCAGGGCGCCTTAACTATGGCTACACCTTC. It yields the protein CATSRVTASGRLNYGYTF.

Worth noting for this clone: The same CDR3 also results from other DNA sequences found in this sample. The chain is built from TRBV6-5 and TRBJ1-1; D is unresolved. V lost 9 bases, J lost 5 bases, and 10 bases lay in between. The CDR3 loop spans 11 amino acids. CDR1 is MNHEY, CDR2 SVGAGI, per germline. CDR3 nucleotides: TGTGCCAGTTTTCGGGTGACTGAAGCTTTCTTT. Translated: CASFRVTEAFF.

V usage is TRBV9 and J usage is TRBJ2-7; 12 nucleotides align to TRBD2. The V segment lost 4 bases and the J segment 2 bases; nucleotides outside the gene matches: 10. CDR1 is SGDLS and CDR2 is YYNGEE in the germline V gene. The CDR3 loop spans 17 amino acids. This CDR3 is CASSPLGLAGTAYEQYF. CDR3 bases: TGTGCCAGCAGCCCTCTGGGACTAGCGGGTACCGCCTACGAGCAGTACTTC.

J is TRBJ2-7 and V is TRBV7-9; a possible D gene is TRBD2 (6 bases). CDR1 SEHNR and CDR2 FQNEAQ come from the germline V gene (reference sequence). This CDR3 has 13 residues. V lost 6 bases to trimming and J lost 6 bases, with 15 bases between them. This chain's CDR3 is CASRPGGGSEQYF. The CDR3 DNA is TGTGCCAGCAGGCCCGGGGGAGGCTCCGAGCAGTACTTC.

This clone was recorded a few times. This sample also contains other DNA sequences that code for the same CDR3. This chain uses TRBV9 with TRBJ1-1; D not resolved. The CDR3 is made up of 13 amino acids. Trimming cost V 0 bases and J 1 base, with 4 bases left between them. Germline V lookup: CDR1 SGDLS, CDR2 YYNGEE. The CDR3 is CASSVAPNTEAFF. The CDR3 coding sequence is TGTGCCAGCAGCGTAGCCCCGAACACTGAAGCTTTCTTT.

This sequence joins TRBV6-2 or TRBV6-3 and TRBJ2-1, with 9 bases that match TRBD2. V lost 5 bases to trimming and J lost 5 bases; unmatched junction nucleotides: 7. Germline CDR1 reads MNHEY; CDR2 reads SVGEGT. CDR3 length: 15 amino acids. The CDR3 bases are TGTGCCAGCAGTCTACGACTAGCGGAGCACAATGAGCAGTTCTTC. This encodes CASSLRLAEHNEQFF.